Listed below are T cell receptor beta chains from one sample, sequenced in a study of Ad26.COV2.S vaccination and SARS-CoV-2 variants. The protocol was immunoSEQ multiplex PCR, while the TCRdb copy is restricted to in-frame clones and leaves out a portion. The sample shows around 450,000 clones, over 75% of them seen only once. Here the sequenced sample was peripheral blood, taken in a trial of Ad26.COV2.S vaccine versus placebo. The receptors here all came from a person between 18 and 60 years old who received the Ad26.COV2.S COVID-19 vaccine or a placebo. Both conserved end residues are part of each CDR3. Each record gives: J gene, clone size, V gene, D gene, CDR3 protein, CDR3 DNA. D genes are given only for firm matches. Size is stated for part of the rows, as once, few or many counts, or as a class when the clone is expanded.

J: TRBJ2-7; size: .; V: TRBV9; D: TRBD1; CDR3: CASSPRTGELDEQYF; DNA: TGTGCCAGCAGCCCCCGGACAGGGGAATTGGACGAGCAGTACTTC
J: TRBJ1-3; size: .; V: TRBV5-6; D: .; CDR3: CASSSYSSGNTIYF; DNA: TGTGCCAGCAGCTCCTACAGCTCTGGAAACACCATATATTTT
J: TRBJ2-5; size: once; V: TRBV7-6; D: .; CDR3: CASSLVGGVQETQYF; DNA: TGTGCCAGCAGCTTAGTCGGGGGAGTCCAAGAGACCCAGTACTTC
J: TRBJ1-5; size: .; V: TRBV30; D: .; CDR3: CAWNEGGNQPQHF; DNA: TGTGCCTGGAATGAGGGGGGTAATCAGCCCCAGCATTTT
J: TRBJ1-3; size: .; V: TRBV4-1; D: TRBD1; CDR3: CASSTRDRALLSGNTIYF; DNA: TGCGCCAGCAGCACCCGGGACAGGGCTTTGTTGTCTGGAAACACCATATATTTT
J: TRBJ2-3; size: .; V: TRBV6-1; D: .; CDR3: CASSEVQNILGDTQYF; DNA: TGTGCCAGCAGTGAAGTCCAGAACATATTAGGAGATACGCAGTATTTT
J: TRBJ2-2; size: .; V: TRBV6-1; D: TRBD1; CDR3: CASSSGQGDTGELFF; DNA: TGTGCCAGCAGTTCCGGACAGGGGGACACCGGGGAGCTGTTTTTT
J: TRBJ2-2; size: once; V: TRBV5-6; D: .; CDR3: CASSLRTAGELFF; DNA: TGTGCCAGCAGCCTTCGGACAGCCGGGGAGCTGTTTTTT
J: TRBJ1-3; size: .; V: TRBV7-2; D: .; CDR3: CASSLSSSSSGNTIYF; DNA: TGTGCCAGCAGCTTAAGTTCCTCCTCCTCTGGAAACACCATATATTTT
J: TRBJ1-5; size: .; V: TRBV7-2; D: .; CDR3: CASSPDWSPRQPQHF; DNA: TGTGCCAGCAGCCCCGACTGGTCTCCTCGCCAGCCCCAGCATTTT
J: TRBJ2-5; size: .; V: TRBV9; D: .; CDR3: CASSLLNRDPQYF; DNA: TGTGCCAGCAGCCTACTAAACCGGGACCCCCAGTACTTC
J: TRBJ1-3; size: .; V: TRBV9; D: .; CDR3: CASSVTAQPGNTIYF; DNA: TGTGCCAGCAGCGTCACGGCGCAGCCTGGAAACACCATATATTTT
J: TRBJ1-1; size: .; V: TRBV27; D: .; CDR3: CASSFGRGTEAFF; DNA: TGTGCCAGCAGTTTCGGACGGGGCACTGAAGCTTTCTTT
J: TRBJ2-7; size: .; V: TRBV3-1/TRBV3-2; D: .; CDR3: CASSQWGGQYF; DNA: TGTGCCAGCAGCCAATGGGGCGGCCAGTACTTC
J: TRBJ1-4; size: .; V: TRBV3-1/TRBV3-2; D: .; CDR3: CASSPDRGNEKLFF; DNA: TGTGCCAGCAGCCCGGACAGAGGGAATGAAAAACTGTTTTTT
J: TRBJ2-6; size: .; V: TRBV14; D: .; CDR3: CASSHRRVSDNSGANVLTF; DNA: TGTGCCAGCAGCCATAGGAGGGTATCGGACAACTCTGGGGCCAACGTCCTGACTTTC
J: TRBJ2-1; size: once; V: TRBV18; D: TRBD2; CDR3: CASSLTSGDYNEQFF; DNA: TGTGCCAGCTCACTGACTAGCGGTGACTACAATGAGCAGTTCTTC
J: TRBJ1-1; size: .; V: TRBV2; D: .; CDR3: CASSEGNTEAFF; DNA: TGTGCCAGCAGTGAAGGGAACACTGAAGCTTTCTTT
J: TRBJ2-1; size: .; V: TRBV6-2/TRBV6-3; D: TRBD2; CDR3: CASSYSLLAGRNEQFF; DNA: TGTGCCAGCAGTTACTCGTTACTAGCGGGGCGCAATGAGCAGTTCTTC
J: TRBJ2-3; size: few; V: TRBV4-1; D: .; CDR3: CASSLRSPTGSLGSDTQYF; DNA: TGCGCCAGCAGCCTAAGATCTCCGACAGGATCGCTGGGTTCGGATACGCAGTATTTT
J: TRBJ2-3; size: .; V: TRBV6-4; D: TRBD2; CDR3: CASSVTSGGEDTQYF; DNA: TGTGCCAGCAGTGTGACTAGCGGGGGGGAGGATACGCAGTATTTT
J: TRBJ1-4; size: .; V: TRBV4-3; D: TRBD1; CDR3: CASSLRQGWEKLFF; DNA: TGCGCCAGCAGCCTCCGACAGGGGTGGGAAAAACTGTTTTTT
J: TRBJ1-3; size: .; V: TRBV5-1; D: .; CDR3: CASSLVGIGNTIYF; DNA: TGCGCCAGCAGCTTGGTAGGGATCGGAAACACCATATATTTT
J: TRBJ2-2; size: .; V: TRBV11-3; D: TRBD1; CDR3: CASSSGQGNTGELFF; DNA: TGTGCCAGCAGCTCAGGACAGGGGAACACCGGGGAGCTGTTTTTT
J: TRBJ1-4; size: .; V: TRBV27; D: TRBD1; CDR3: CASSSLRGQPNEKLFF; DNA: TGTGCCAGCAGCTCACTCCGGGGACAGCCGAATGAAAAACTGTTTTTT
J: TRBJ1-6; size: .; V: TRBV7-8; D: .; CDR3: CASSLEAGGDNSPLHF; DNA: TGTGCCAGCAGCTTAGAGGCGGGGGGGGATAATTCACCCCTCCACTTT
J: TRBJ2-7; size: .; V: TRBV30; D: .; CDR3: CAWSRGSFPYEQYF; DNA: TGTGCCTGGAGTAGGGGCAGTTTCCCCTACGAGCAGTACTTC
J: TRBJ2-3; size: once; V: TRBV7-9; D: .; CDR3: CASSLVWRSSTDTQYF; DNA: TGTGCCAGCAGCTTAGTATGGAGGTCTAGCACAGATACGCAGTATTTT
J: TRBJ2-2; size: .; V: TRBV7-2; D: TRBD2; CDR3: CASSFSLAGGQSGELFF; DNA: TGTGCCAGCAGCTTTTCTCTGGCGGGGGGGCAATCCGGGGAGCTGTTTTTT
J: TRBJ2-1; size: .; V: TRBV4-3; D: .; CDR3: CASSQRVGTRYNEQFF; DNA: TGCGCCAGCAGCCAAAGGGTAGGCACTAGGTACAATGAGCAGTTCTTC
J: TRBJ2-7; size: few; V: TRBV2; D: .; CDR3: CASRRGTIYEQYF; DNA: TGTGCCAGCAGGAGGGGGACTATATACGAGCAGTACTTC
J: TRBJ2-1; size: .; V: TRBV19; D: TRBD2; CDR3: CASSIRTSGVGEQFF; DNA: TGTGCCAGTAGTATCAGGACTAGCGGTGTCGGTGAGCAGTTCTTC
J: TRBJ2-7; size: .; V: TRBV7-2; D: TRBD1; CDR3: CASSFRDRGLHEQYF; DNA: TGTGCCAGCAGCTTCCGGGACAGGGGGCTCCACGAGCAGTACTTC
J: TRBJ2-3; size: .; V: TRBV6-5; D: TRBD2; CDR3: CASSSGLAVSTDTQYF; DNA: TGTGCCAGCAGTTCCGGACTAGCGGTTAGCACAGATACGCAGTATTTT
J: TRBJ1-1; size: .; V: TRBV7-9; D: .; CDR3: CASRFNRDTEAFF; DNA: TGTGCCAGCAGGTTCAACAGGGACACTGAAGCTTTCTTT
J: TRBJ2-5; size: .; V: TRBV7-3; D: TRBD2; CDR3: CASSSTGTRGTQYF; DNA: TGTGCCAGCAGCTCGACCGGGACTAGGGGGACCCAGTACTTC
J: TRBJ2-5; size: .; V: TRBV10-3; D: TRBD2; CDR3: CAISAGTSGQETQYF; DNA: TGTGCCATCAGCGCGGGGACTAGCGGACAAGAGACCCAGTACTTC
J: TRBJ2-7; size: .; V: TRBV5-4; D: TRBD1; CDR3: CASTRWGQGGNGNYEQYF; DNA: TGTGCCAGCACCCGCTGGGGACAGGGGGGCAACGGGAACTACGAGCAGTACTTC
J: TRBJ1-1; size: .; V: TRBV7-6; D: .; CDR3: CASSLRQWETEAFF; DNA: TGTGCCAGCAGCCTAAGACAGTGGGAAACTGAAGCTTTCTTT
J: TRBJ1-1; size: .; V: TRBV30; D: TRBD1; CDR3: CAFSAGGPRAEAFF; DNA: TGTGCCTTCTCGGCAGGGGGGCCGCGAGCTGAAGCTTTCTTT
J: TRBJ1-4; size: .; V: TRBV19; D: .; CDR3: CASSNPGTPNEKLFF; DNA: TGTGCCAGTAGTAATCCCGGGACTCCTAATGAAAAACTGTTTTTT
J: TRBJ2-7; size: .; V: TRBV10-2; D: .; CDR3: CASSTSTEQYF; DNA: TGCGCCAGCAGTACTAGCACCGAGCAGTACTTC
J: TRBJ2-7; size: .; V: TRBV18; D: TRBD1; CDR3: CASSPRDRGQQYF; DNA: TGTGCCAGCTCACCGAGGGACAGGGGGCAGCAGTACTTC
J: TRBJ1-5; size: .; V: TRBV3-1/TRBV3-2; D: .; CDR3: CASSQDLCIKARNQPQHF; DNA: TGTGCCAGCAGCCAAGATCTATGCATAAAGGCTCGGAATCAGCCCCAGCATTTT
J: TRBJ2-7; size: .; V: TRBV11-2; D: .; CDR3: CASSFSDKYEQYF; DNA: TGTGCCAGCAGCTTTTCGGACAAGTACGAGCAGTACTTC
J: TRBJ1-5; size: few; V: TRBV2; D: .; CDR3: CASSEALRGAGQPQHF; DNA: TGTGCCAGCAGTGAAGCGCTTCGGGGGGCCGGTCAGCCCCAGCATTTT
J: TRBJ2-2; size: .; V: TRBV7-8; D: TRBD2; CDR3: CASSLKAGGDLNTGELFF; DNA: TGTGCCAGCAGCTTAAAGGCGGGAGGGGACTTGAACACCGGGGAGCTGTTTTTT
J: TRBJ1-6; size: .; V: TRBV4-3; D: .; CDR3: CASSQDYEGVHSPLHF; DNA: TGCGCCAGCAGCCAAGATTATGAAGGGGTTCATTCACCCCTCCACTTT
J: TRBJ1-1; size: .; V: TRBV15; D: .; CDR3: CATSREGTGTGSEAFF; DNA: TGTGCCACCAGCAGAGAGGGGACTGGGACGGGCTCTGAAGCTTTCTTT
J: TRBJ1-5; size: once; V: TRBV11-2; D: TRBD1; CDR3: CASSWTGSNQPQHF; DNA: TGTGCCAGCAGCTGGACAGGGAGCAATCAGCCCCAGCATTTT
J: TRBJ2-7; size: .; V: TRBV7-9; D: .; CDR3: CASSIGGEQYF; DNA: TGTGCCAGCAGCATAGGGGGCGAGCAGTACTTC
J: TRBJ1-1; size: .; V: TRBV5-4; D: .; CDR3: CASHRDIIYPGTEAFF; DNA: TGTGCCAGCCACCGGGACATAATTTATCCTGGAACTGAAGCTTTCTTT